Listed here are 7 T cell receptor beta chains from one sample, sequenced in a study of T-cell reconstitution after alpha-beta-depleted transplantation in children. Unique molecular identifiers were used to barcode this TCRbeta library. MiXCR was run by TCRdb on the PCR reads, yielding one entry per CDR3 protein. This sample carries more than 450,000 distinct CDR3 sequences, about 16% of them seen once, and the ten largest clones take 2.5% to 4%. Here the sequenced sample was PBMCs from the stem cell graft donor, taken from the stem cell graft. The receptor source for this set is a human donor who donated a stem cell graft to a child with acute lymphoblastic leukemia.

The gene calls are TRBV27 and TRBJ2-1, with TRBD2 as a possible D gene (5 bases). In germline, CDR1 is MNHEY, CDR2 SMNVEV (reference sequence). Trimming took 5 bases from V and 0 from J, leaving 11 bases between them. This CDR3 is built from 15 residues. The CDR3 here is CASSLGLGSYNEQFF. In DNA, the CDR3 is TGTGCCAGCAGTCTAGGACTGGGCTCCTACAATGAGCAGTTCTTC.

This clonotype was seen more than once but under ten times. This chain uses TRBV9 with TRBJ1-2; possible D gene TRBD1, 6 bases. The germline CDR1 and CDR2 sequences are SGDLS and YYNGEE. Deletions cut 1 base from V and 6 bases from J, with 13 bases between. This CDR3 has 14 amino acids. Here the CDR3 reads CASSVFLQGHGYTF. The CDR3 nucleotides are TGTGCCAGCAGCGTATTCCTACAGGGCCATGGCTACACCTTC. Together with reference TRBV9 and TRBJ1-2, the CDR3 gives the full variable domain: DSGVTQTPKHLITATGQRVTLRCSPRSGDLSVYWYQQSLDQGLQFLIQYYNGEERAKGNILERFSAQQFPDLHSELNLSSLELGDSALYFCASSVFLQGHGYTFGSGTRLTVV.

This clonotype has only a few counts. This chain's CDR3 is CASSFLTSGRALKTQYF. The DNA for the CDR3 is TGCGCCAGCAGCTTCCTGACTAGCGGGAGGGCCTTGAAGACCCAGTACTTC. The rearrangement joins TRBV5-1 to TRBJ2-5, with 14 bases identical to TRBD2. Germline assignment: CDR1 SGHRS and CDR2 YFSETQ. CDR3 size: 17 residues. The ends lost 2 bases at V and 6 bases at J; junction bases unmatched: 9.

This rearrangement joins TRBV29-1 to TRBJ2-7, with D uncertain. V was cut by 7 bases and J by 1 base, with 8 bases left in between. CDR3 length: 11 residues. In germline, CDR1 is SQVTM, CDR2 ANQGSEA. This CDR3 reads CSAEQSYEQYF. The CDR3 DNA is TGCAGCGCCGAACAGTCCTACGAGCAGTACTTC.

There are a few counts of this clonotype. V gene TRBV12-3 or TRBV12-4 combines with J gene TRBJ2-5; TRBD2 agrees at 9 bases. This CDR3 contains 13 residues. Trimming at V came to 6 bases and at J to 4 bases, leaving 3 bases not matched to a gene. The CDR3 loop reads CASSLSGRETQYF. CDR3 in DNA: TGTGCCAGCAGCCTTAGCGGGAGAGAGACCCAGTACTTC.

Only a few counts were recorded for this clonotype. This chain links TRBV5-1 with TRBJ2-7; tentatively, D is TRBD2 (6 bases). CDR1 is SGHRS and CDR2 is YFSETQ in the germline V gene. V gave up 4 bases and J gave up 6 bases, with 17 bases separating them. This CDR3 comprises 14 residues. CDR3 coding DNA: TGCGCCAGCAGCCTCGGGACTCTAGGGCTCGAGCAGTACTTC. Translating it yields CASSLGTLGLEQYF.

This clonotype was observed once. The V call is TRBV20-1, the J call TRBJ2-3; TRBD2 matches 14 bases. Per germline, CDR1 DFQATT and CDR2 SNEGSKA (reference sequence). The CDR3 runs to 15 residues. V dropped 5 bases and J dropped 5; count of bases not matched to a gene: 6. CDR3 region: CSAPGLAGGLDTQYF. Written as DNA, the CDR3 is TGCAGTGCTCCCGGACTAGCGGGAGGATTAGATACGCAGTATTTT.